This TCR beta chain comes out of a study of blood T cell repertoires in COVID-19. About the study: COVID-19 samples collected from the United States, Italy and Spain covered acute and convalescent phases. The cDNA or gDNA used as material had been derived from T cells, B-cell-depleted T cells, or PBMCs.

Germline trimming cut 3 bases from V and 9 bases from J; bases unmatched to any gene: 6. Germline-derived CDR1 and CDR2 are LNHDA and SQIVND (reference sequence). There are 14 residues in the CDR3. Per the original methods: Estimation of nucleated cell counts relied on the amplification of reference gene primers. The table came from immunoSEQ multiplex PCR; TCRdb's copy has only in-frame clones and leaves some out. The V and J calls and clone size were taken over from that table, and D and trimming were inferred from the DNA. The table lists about 90,000 clones, about 80% of them singletons. The sample comprised peripheral blood. The chain recombines TRBV19 with TRBJ1-5; 9 nucleotides line up with TRBD1. The receptor was derived from a woman aged 70 to 79 with acute or convalescent COVID-19. The CDR3 DNA reads TGTGCCAGTAGTATGGGACAGGGTCCGTTGCCCCAGCATTTT. This codes for CASSMGQGPLPQHF.